Described below is a single T cell receptor beta chain sequence and its context. Its specificity is unknown. This specimen comes from a study of shared clonotypes between healthy human individuals. Study-level results: Limitation of the genetic and exposure-history diversity represented came from the few donors. Incomplete sequencing of sorted subsets was indicated by rarefaction despite large depth.

The authors divided CD4+ cells into CD45RA+ naive and CD45RA-negative memory subsets. Trimming cost V 5 bases and J 4 bases, with 8 bases left between them. The CDR3 covers 12 residues. The germline gives CDR1 SEHNR, CDR2 FQNEAQ (reference sequence). Each replicate PCR on the sorted subsets used approximately 200 ng DNA (approximately 33,000 T cell genomes). Repertoires were generated with immunoSEQ multiplex PCR, while TCRdb's copy carries only in-frame clones and drops some. The sample yields hundreds of thousands of clones, 60% to 80% seen once. V gene TRBV7-9 combines with J gene TRBJ1-1; D is unresolved. This clonotype was obtained from a woman in her thirties in good health. The source material was memory CD4+ T cells sorted from blood. The subset is: CD45RA-negative fraction. This CDR3 reads CASSLSITEAFF. The CDR3 DNA follows: TGTGCCAGCAGCCTCAGCATCACTGAAGCTTTCTTT. The whole variable domain, filled in from reference TRBV7-9 and TRBJ1-1, reads DTGVSQNPRHKITKRGQNVTFRCDPISEHNRLYWYRQTLGQGPEFLTYFQNEAQLEKSRLLSDRFSAERPKGSFSTLEIQRTEQGDSAMYLCASSLSITEAFFGQGTRLTVV.